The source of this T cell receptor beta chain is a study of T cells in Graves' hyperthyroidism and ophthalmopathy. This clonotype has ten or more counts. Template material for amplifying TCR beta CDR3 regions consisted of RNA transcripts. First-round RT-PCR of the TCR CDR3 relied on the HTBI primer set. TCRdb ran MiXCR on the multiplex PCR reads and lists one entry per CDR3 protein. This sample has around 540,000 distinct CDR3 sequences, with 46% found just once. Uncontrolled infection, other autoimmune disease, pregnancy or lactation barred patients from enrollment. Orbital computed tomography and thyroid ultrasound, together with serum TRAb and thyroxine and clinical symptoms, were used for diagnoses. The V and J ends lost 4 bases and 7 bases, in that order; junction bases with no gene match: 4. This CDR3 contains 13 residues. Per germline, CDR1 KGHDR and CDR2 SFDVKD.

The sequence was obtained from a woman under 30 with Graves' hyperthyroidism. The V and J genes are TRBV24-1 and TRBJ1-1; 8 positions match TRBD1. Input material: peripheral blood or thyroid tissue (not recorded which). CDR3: CATSDKQGDEAFF. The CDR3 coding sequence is TGTGCCACCAGTGACAAACAGGGGGATGAAGCTTTCTTT.